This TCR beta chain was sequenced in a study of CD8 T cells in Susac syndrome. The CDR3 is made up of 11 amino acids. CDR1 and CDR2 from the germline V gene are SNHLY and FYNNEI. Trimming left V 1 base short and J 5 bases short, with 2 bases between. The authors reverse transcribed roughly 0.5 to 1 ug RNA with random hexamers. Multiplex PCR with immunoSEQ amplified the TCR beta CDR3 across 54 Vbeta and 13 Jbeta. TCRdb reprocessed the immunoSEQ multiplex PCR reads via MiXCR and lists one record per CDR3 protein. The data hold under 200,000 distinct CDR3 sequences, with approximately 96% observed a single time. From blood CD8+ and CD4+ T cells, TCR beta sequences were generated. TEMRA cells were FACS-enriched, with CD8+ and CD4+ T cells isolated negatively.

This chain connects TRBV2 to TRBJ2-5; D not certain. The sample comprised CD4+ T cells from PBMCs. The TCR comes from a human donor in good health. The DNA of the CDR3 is TGTGCCAGCAGTGAAGGGGAGACCCAGTACTTC. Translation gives CASSEGETQYF.